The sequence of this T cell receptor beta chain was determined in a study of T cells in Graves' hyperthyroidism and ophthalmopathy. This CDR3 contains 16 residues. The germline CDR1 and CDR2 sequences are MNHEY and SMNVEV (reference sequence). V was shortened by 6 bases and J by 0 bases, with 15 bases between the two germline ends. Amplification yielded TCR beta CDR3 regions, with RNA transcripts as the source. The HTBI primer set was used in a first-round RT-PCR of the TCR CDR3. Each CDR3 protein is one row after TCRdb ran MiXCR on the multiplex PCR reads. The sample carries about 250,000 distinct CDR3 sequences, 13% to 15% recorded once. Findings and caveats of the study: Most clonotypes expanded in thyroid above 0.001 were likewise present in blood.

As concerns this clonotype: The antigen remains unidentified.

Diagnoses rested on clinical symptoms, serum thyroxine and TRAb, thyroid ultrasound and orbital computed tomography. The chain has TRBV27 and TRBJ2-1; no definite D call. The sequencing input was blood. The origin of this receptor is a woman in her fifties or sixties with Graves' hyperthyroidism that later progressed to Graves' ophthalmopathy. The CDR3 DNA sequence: TGTGCCAGCAGGTTACTCCCAGGTGGCTCCTACAATGAGCAGTTCTTC. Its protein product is CASRLLPGGSYNEQFF.